This T cell receptor (beta chain) was recorded in a study of CD8 T cells in Susac syndrome. TEMRA cells were FACS-enriched, and CD8+ and CD4+ T cells were isolated negatively. RNA totalling about 0.45 to 1 ug underwent reverse transcription with random hexamers. MiXCR, run by TCRdb on the immunoSEQ multiplex PCR reads, gives a single entry per CDR3 protein. The sample contains approximately 160,000 distinct CDR3 sequences, roughly 95% of which appear only once. The V end was cut by 0 bases, the J end by 5 bases, with 1 base between. The CDR3 runs 11 residues. CDR1 is KGHDR, CDR2 SFDVKD, per germline. The sequence derives from a human donor with multiple sclerosis. V and J are TRBV24-1 and TRBJ2-7; D call uncertain. Sequenced sample: CD4+ T cells from PBMCs. Here the CDR3 DNA reads TGTGCCACCAGTGATTTGGACGAGCAGTACTTC. Protein product: CATSDLDEQYF.